Detailed here is one T cell receptor (beta chain). Antigen: not known. This CDR3 is also generated by other DNA sequences in the sample. Relapse was seen in all patients after autologous stem cell transplantation, and brentuximab vedotin exposure was variable. Complete response, partial response or progressive disease were the best responses. The data were produced by immunoSEQ multiplex PCR, yet TCRdb's version contains in-frame clones alone and is incomplete. This sample carries 6,800 or so clones, 60% to 85% of them seen once, and the ten largest clones take about half. The data derive from a study of PD-1 blockade in classical Hodgkin lymphoma. Regarding the study as a whole: CD4+ TCR diversity, unlike CD8+, climbed significantly by C4D1. Some patients began nivolumab under 1 year after ASCT. These patients were excluded from later analyses. Newly diagnosed patients reportedly trailed healthy donors in baseline TCR diversity.

There are 16 residues in the CDR3. V was shortened by 1 base and J by 0 bases, with 12 bases between the two germline ends. Germline CDR1 reads LGHNA; CDR2 reads YSLEER. This clonotype originated in a human donor with classical Hodgkin lymphoma. The V gene is TRBV4-3, the J gene TRBJ1-1; D unclear. Here the sequenced sample was peripheral blood mononuclear cells (PBMCs), taken before the second cycle of nivolumab. This chain's CDR3 is CASSQGRTGMNTEAFF. The DNA of the CDR3 is TGCGCCAGCAGCCAAGGGCGAACGGGTATGAACACTGAAGCTTTCTTT.